This TCR beta chain was observed in a study of radiation and T cells in renal cell carcinoma. Study-level background: Nephrectomy followed 15 Gy stereotactic body radiation by 4 weeks.

Noted time point: blood 2 weeks post-SBRT. The treatment is: 15 Gy SBRT to primary tumor, nephrectomy 4 weeks later. Clones were sequenced by immunoSEQ multiplex PCR, and TCRdb holds only the in-frame ones, with some missing. This sample has some 150,000 clones, with about 91% found just once. Turning to this clone: Its antigen is not known.

This CDR3 comprises 15 residues. The germline V gene has CDR1 MNHNS and CDR2 SASEGT. V was pared by 1 base and J by 0 bases, with 7 bases between. Overall study findings and caveats: In blood, top tumor clones expanded by 2 weeks, shrinking by 4. Without pretreatment biopsies, baseline tumor clonotype presence was undetermined.

This receptor was obtained from a woman aged 45-60 years with renal cell carcinoma. This chain joins TRBV6-1 and TRBJ1-5, with a possible D match to TRBD1 (6 bases). The source was blood, collected from a patient whose treatment included radiotherapy and nephrectomy. The CDR3 reads CASSEVTGSNQPQHF. The CDR3 DNA reads as TGTGCCAGCAGTGAAGTGACAGGTAGCAATCAGCCCCAGCATTTT.